These 30 T cell receptor beta chains were sequenced from one sample in a study of early T cells in non-severe SARS-CoV-2 infection (dated by TCRdb to 2020 to 2022). Libraries were built with 5' RACE. The sequencer listed for this sample is NextSeq 500. Clones were called with MiXCR by TCRdb after fastp trimmed the public reads at Q25, and only in-frame beta chains were retained. A single entry per CDR3 protein holds the most common genes and DNA from its merged rows. The sample table records 75,000 to 80,000 distinct CDR3 sequences; about 11% of these occur just once. About 11% of the sample goes to the ten largest clones. This sample comprised whole blood, obtained at baseline. Receptor source: an adult who was a healthcare worker with PCR-confirmed SARS-CoV-2 infection or an uninfected control (not recorded which).

This chain uses TRBV10-3 with TRBJ2-7, with D possibly matching TRBD2 (5 bases). The CDR3 is made up of 13 amino acids. The V end lost 0 bases, the J end lost 7 bases, and 10 bases lay between the germline ends. Germline CDR1 is ENHRY and CDR2 is SYGVKD. Written as DNA, the CDR3 is TGTGCCATCAGTGAGTCAGGCGGCGGGGAGCAGTACTTC. Its translation: CAISESGGGEQYF.

V usage is TRBV6-5 and J usage is TRBJ1-6; tentatively, D is TRBD1 (5 bases). The germline V gene encodes CDR1 MNHEY and CDR2 SVGAGI. The CDR3 spans 19 residues. V was pared by 0 bases and J by 1 base, with 16 bases between. The DNA for the CDR3 is TGTGCCAGCAGTTACTCCGGGGGAGGTGGGGCATCCTATAATTCACCCCTCCACTTT. It translates to CASSYSGGGGASYNSPLHF.

This clonotype was seen many times. The gene calls are TRBV15 and TRBJ2-1; perhaps TRBD2 as D (5 bases). This CDR3 is built from 16 residues. Looked up from germline, CDR1 is LNHNV and CDR2 is YYDKDF (reference sequence). V lost 4 bases and J lost 0, with 13 bases in between. The CDR3 DNA reads as TGTGCCACCAGCAAATTCAGAGGGATCTCCTACAATGAGCAGTTCTTC. It codes for CATSKFRGISYNEQFF.

Only a few counts were recorded for this clonotype. CDR3 in DNA: TGTGCCAGCAGCTTATTTCAAGGAGTCACTGAAGCTTTCTTT. It yields the protein CASSLFQGVTEAFF. The V gene is TRBV7-3, the J gene TRBJ1-1; no clear D gene. The germline gives CDR1 SGHTA, CDR2 FQGTGA. V dropped 2 bases and J dropped 4 bases, with 11 bases sitting between them. This CDR3 is built from 14 residues.

This clonotype was picked up many times. V usage is TRBV11-2 and J usage is TRBJ2-5, with D perhaps matching TRBD1 or TRBD2 (5 bases each). Trimming shortened V by 5 bases and J by 2 bases, and 21 bases separated the two germline ends. Germline V gives CDR1 SGHAT, CDR2 FQNNGV. The CDR3 loop spans 17 amino acids. For the CDR3, the DNA is TGTGCCAGCAGCATTCCAAAGAAGGGACGGAGACAAGAGACCCAGTACTTC. Encoded protein: CASSIPKKGRRQETQYF. Supplemented by reference TRBV11-2 and TRBJ2-5, the full variable domain reads EAGVAQSPRYKIIEKRQSVAFWCNPISGHATLYWYQQILGQGPKLLIQFQNNGVVDDSQLPKDRFSAERLKGVDSTLKIQPAKLEDSAVYLCASSIPKKGRRQETQYFGPGTRLLVL.

The DNA of the CDR3 is TGCAGTGCACAAGCTCCCCCAGATACGCAGTATTTT. It codes for CSAQAPPDTQYF. The chain is built from TRBV20-1 and TRBJ2-3; D uncertain. Trimming shortened V by 6 bases and J by 4 bases, and 11 bases separated the two germline ends. CDR3 size: 12 residues. Germline CDR1 and CDR2: DFQATT and SNEGSKA (reference sequence).

This clonotype was seen only a few times. The CDR3 protein is CASSLRRGGDGYTF. CDR3 coding DNA: TGTGCCAGCAGCTTAAGGCGCGGGGGTGATGGCTACACCTTC. The chain recombines TRBV7-2 with TRBJ1-2, with D possibly being TRBD1 (5 bases). CDR1 SGHTA and CDR2 FQGNSA come from the germline V gene. The length of the CDR3 is 14 residues. The germline V and J ends were trimmed by 2 bases and 6 bases, with 13 bases remaining between them.

This clonotype was seen only a few times. The chain couples TRBV6-2 or TRBV6-3 to TRBJ2-1, with D uncertain. The CDR3 is 11 residues long. V shed 5 bases and J shed 5 bases, with 4 bases lying between them. Looked up from germline, CDR1 is MNHEY and CDR2 is SVGEGT. CDR3 DNA sequence: TGTGCCAGCAGTAACCACAATGAGCAGTTCTTC. Protein sequence: CASSNHNEQFF.

This sequence joins TRBV7-9 and TRBJ2-7; D uncertain. CDR1 SEHNR and CDR2 FQNEAQ come from the germline V gene (reference sequence). The CDR3 contains 13 residues. V lost 0 bases and J lost 6, with 9 bases in between. The CDR3 region is CASSLALRVEQYF. CDR3 DNA: TGTGCCAGCAGCTTAGCATTAAGGGTCGAGCAGTACTTC.

The rearrangement uses TRBV11-2 and TRBJ1-4; D not resolved. Germline V gives CDR1 SGHAT, CDR2 FQNNGV. Trimming removed 5 bases at V and 3 bases at J, with 13 bases between. The CDR3 loop spans 15 amino acids. CDR3 protein: CASSKLRTSNEKLFF. The CDR3 nucleotides are TGTGCCAGCAGCAAACTCAGGACTTCTAATGAAAAACTGTTTTTT. The full variable domain, with the rest looked up from reference TRBV11-2 and TRBJ1-4, is EAGVAQSPRYKIIEKRQSVAFWCNPISGHATLYWYQQILGQGPKLLIQFQNNGVVDDSQLPKDRFSAERLKGVDSTLKIQPAKLEDSAVYLCASSKLRTSNEKLFFGSGTQLSVL.

This clonotype has more than one count but fewer than ten. The chain links TRBV7-2 to TRBJ1-6, with TRBD1 matching 8 bases. Unmatched junction bases numbered 9, after V lost 5 bases and J lost 9 bases. The length of the CDR3 is 15 residues. Germline-derived CDR1 and CDR2 are SGHTA and FQGNSA. The CDR3 coding sequence is TGTGCCAGCAGCGAAAACGCAGGGGGCACTTCACCCCTCCACTTT. Translated: CASSENAGGTSPLHF.

The chain joins TRBV6-1 to TRBJ2-2; 7 positions match TRBD1. This CDR3 has 13 residues. V lost 8 bases and J lost 5; bases outside the gene matches: 5. Germline V lookup: CDR1 MNHNS, CDR2 SASEGT. CDR3 in DNA: TGTGCCAGCCACACAGGGGAAACCGGGGAGCTGTTTTTT. It is translated as CASHTGETGELFF.

In its sample, this clonotype was seen many times. The CDR3 is CASSLGPTNYGYTF. DNA for the CDR3: TGTGCCAGCAGTTTGGGACCGACTAACTATGGCTACACCTTC. This chain connects TRBV6-2 or TRBV6-3 to TRBJ1-2, with D possibly being TRBD1 (5 bases). V shed 4 bases and J shed 0 bases, with 9 bases lying between them. The germline gives CDR1 MNHEY, CDR2 SVGEGT. The CDR3 consists of 14 residues.

This clonotype was recorded at least ten times. The V call is TRBV5-1, the J call TRBJ2-2, with 11 bases that match TRBD2. Germline CDR1 is SGHRS and CDR2 is YFSETQ. The CDR3 has 16 residues. Trimming cost V 0 bases and J 9 bases; bases outside gene matches: 7. The CDR3 bases are TGCGCCAGCAGCTTGGCTAGCGGGGGGACCTACCGGGAGCTGTTTTTT. Translating it yields CASSLASGGTYRELFF. Full variable domain (rest looked up from reference TRBV5-1 and TRBJ2-2): KAGVTQTPRYLIKTRGQQVTLSCSPISGHRSVSWYQQTPGQGLQFLFEYFSETQRNKGNFPGRFSGRQFSNSRSEMNVSTLELGDSALYLCASSLASGGTYRELFFGEGSRLTVL.

This sequence joins TRBV10-3 and TRBJ1-2, with D unclear. The CDR3 runs to 13 residues. In germline, CDR1 is ENHRY, CDR2 SYGVKD. Between the trimmed V and J ends, which lost 2 bases and 0 bases, there was a span of 4 bases. The CDR3 DNA follows: TGTGCCATCAGTGAGGTCGCTAACTATGGCTACACCTTC. Translated: CAISEVANYGYTF.

J is TRBJ1-2 and V is TRBV7-2; D gene ambiguous. The V gene lost 1 base and the J gene lost 7 bases, with 10 bases spanning the gap. CDR1 and CDR2 from the germline V gene are SGHTA and FQGNSA. The CDR3 extends over 13 amino acids. The CDR3 DNA reads TGTGCCAGCAGCTTAGGCTATAGCGGTGGCTACACCTTC. Amino acid sequence: CASSLGYSGGYTF.

This clonotype was found a few times. The junction departs from the called germline gene at one end, perhaps through a read error. V usage is TRBV10-3 and J usage is TRBJ1-1; D is unresolved. From germline, CDR1 is ENHRY and CDR2 SYGVKD. CDR3 size: 15 residues. The CDR3 DNA follows: TGTGCCATCAGTGAGAATATAGGTCGGAACACTGAAGTTTTCTTT. It is translated as CAISENIGRNTEVFF.

This chain uses TRBV3-1 with TRBJ1-2; 7 nucleotides match TRBD1. The CDR3 length is 15 residues. Per the germline V gene, CDR1 is LGHDT and CDR2 is YNNKEL (reference sequence). Germline trimming cut 4 bases from V and 5 bases from J; bases unmatched to any gene: 10. Here the CDR3 DNA reads TGTGCCAGCAGCCTGGCAGGGGGTACCTTTTATGGCTACACCTTC. Translation gives CASSLAGGTFYGYTF.

This clonotype was seen only a few times. The V call is TRBV7-9, the J call TRBJ1-1; no clear D gene. The CDR3 runs 14 residues. V dropped 5 bases and J dropped 6 bases, with 16 bases sitting between them. Germline V lookup: CDR1 SEHNR, CDR2 FQNEAQ (reference sequence). As DNA, the CDR3 is TGTGCCAGCAGCCTCAACTTACCCACGGCTGAAGCTTTCTTT. It encodes CASSLNLPTAEAFF.

The rearrangement uses TRBV7-2 and TRBJ1-2; TRBD1 might be the D (5 bases). V was cut by 5 bases and J by 2 bases, with 18 bases left in between. This CDR3 region has 16 residues. Germline CDR1 and CDR2: SGHTA and FQGNSA. For the CDR3, the DNA is TGTGCCAGCAGCACTCCCTGGGCAGGGAGGAACTATGGCTACACCTTC. This gives the protein CASSTPWAGRNYGYTF.

The chain uses TRBV9 and TRBJ1-1; D is ambiguous. Per the germline V gene, CDR1 is SGDLS and CDR2 is YYNGEE. With 0 bases removed from V and 5 bases from J, the gap between germline ends came to 14 bases. The CDR3 length is 15 residues. The CDR3 sequence: CASSVAGSPRTEAFF. In nucleotides, the CDR3 is TGTGCCAGCAGCGTAGCTGGCAGCCCGCGGACTGAAGCTTTCTTT.

A single count supports this clonotype. This chain uses TRBV29-1 with TRBJ2-7; 13 nucleotides align to TRBD2. With V trimmed by 6 bases and J by 7 bases, 6 bases remained unmatched. This CDR3 contains 13 residues. CDR1 SQVTM and CDR2 ANQGSEA come from the germline V gene. The CDR3 protein is CSVPGLAGTEQYF. The CDR3, as DNA: TGCAGCGTGCCGGGACTAGCGGGAACGGAGCAGTACTTC.

This sequence joins TRBV20-1 and TRBJ1-2, with 7 nucleotides matching TRBD1. The germline V gene encodes CDR1 DFQATT and CDR2 SNEGSKA (reference sequence). J lost 5 bases, V lost 6 bases, and 9 bases had no gene match. The CDR3 spans 13 residues. The CDR3 nucleotides read TGCAGTGCGCCTACAGGGGACGGTTATGGCTACACCTTC. This codes for CSAPTGDGYGYTF.

This clonotype occurred a few times. The V gene is TRBV5-1, the J gene TRBJ1-3; no clear D. V lost 6 bases and J lost 0, with 13 bases in between. There are 15 residues in the CDR3. Germline V gene lookup returns CDR1 SGHRS and CDR2 YFSETQ. The chain's CDR3 is CASTKGYGSGNTIYF. The CDR3 DNA is TGCGCCAGCACAAAAGGATACGGCTCTGGAAACACCATATATTTT. Using reference TRBV5-1 and TRBJ1-3 for the parts outside the CDR3, the full variable domain is KAGVTQTPRYLIKTRGQQVTLSCSPISGHRSVSWYQQTPGQGLQFLFEYFSETQRNKGNFPGRFSGRQFSNSRSEMNVSTLELGDSALYLCASTKGYGSGNTIYFGEGSWLTVV.

This chain uses TRBV20-1 with TRBJ2-2, with 11 bases that match TRBD2. In germline, CDR1 is DFQATT, CDR2 SNEGSKA (reference sequence). This CDR3 region has 13 residues. The CDR3 region is CATSGDNTGELFF. Here the CDR3 DNA reads TGCGCGACTAGCGGGGATAACACCGGGGAGCTGTTTTTT.

The rearrangement uses TRBV12-3 or TRBV12-4 and TRBJ2-7, with 9 bases aligning to TRBD1. Germline trimming cut 7 bases from V and 5 bases from J; bases unmatched to any gene: 12. This CDR3 comprises 15 residues. The CDR3 is CASTKTRTGVDEQYF. CDR3 DNA sequence: TGTGCCAGCACCAAGACACGGACAGGGGTCGACGAGCAGTACTTC.

This clonotype has at least ten counts. This rearrangement joins TRBV10-1 to TRBJ1-1, with D unresolved. The V gene lost 6 bases and the J gene lost 2 bases, with 10 bases spanning the gap. Germline values: CDR1 WNHNN, CDR2 SYGVQD (reference sequence). The CDR3 is 13 residues long. For the CDR3, the DNA is TGCGCCAGCAGCCGGGATTCAAACACTGAAGCTTTCTTT. Translating gives CASSRDSNTEAFF.

This clonotype appeared many times. CDR3 amino acids: CASSLTGSPLYGYTF. DNA of the CDR3: TGTGCCAGCAGTTTAACAGGGTCCCCTCTCTATGGCTACACCTTC. J is TRBJ1-2 and V is TRBV12-3 or TRBV12-4; a possible D gene is TRBD1 (6 bases). Between the trimmed V and J ends, which lost 2 bases and 4 bases, there was a span of 14 bases. This CDR3 is 15 amino acids long.

This clonotype came up many times. The rearrangement uses TRBV10-3 and TRBJ1-3; D unresolved. The CDR3 consists of 14 residues. Trimming pared 5 bases from V and 3 bases from J, leaving 11 bases between. CDR1 is ENHRY, CDR2 SYGVKD, per germline. CDR3 in amino acids: CAISWEQLGNTIYF. In DNA, the CDR3 is TGTGCCATCAGTTGGGAACAGCTTGGAAACACCATATATTTT.

This clonotype was observed a single time. The chain is built from TRBV6-5 and TRBJ1-3; D is perhaps TRBD1 (6 bases). Germline V lookup: CDR1 MNHEY, CDR2 SVGAGI. Trimming stripped 9 bases from V and 4 bases from J, with 19 bases between. The CDR3 spans 15 residues. The CDR3 DNA follows: TGTGCCAGTAAAACTCCAGGGGCGTGGGGAAACACCATATATTTT. Protein product: CASKTPGAWGNTIYF.